This TCR beta chain came from a study of blood T cell repertoires in COVID-19 (dated by TCRdb to 2020 to 2021). In the study overall: Samples from collaborators originated in the United States, Italy and Spain and spanned both the acute and convalescent phases of COVID-19. The prospective study material was composed of cDNA or gDNA derived from T cells, B-cell-depleted T cells, or PBMCs. The dataset comprised deeply sampled blood TCRbeta repertoires from subjects exposed to, actively infected with, or recovered from COVID-19. A freely available public database, intended as a resource for researchers studying the immune response to SARS-CoV-2, is where the repertoires were released. The samples were drawn from the first 160 participants of the ongoing ImmuneRACE study and from more than 1,000 subjects provided by 6 global collaborators. A de-identified subject ID, COVID-19 status, age in years and sex were almost always included in the sample metadata. Where available, HLA class I and class II types were taken from metadata supplied by the sample provider and were not determined by assay-based typing.

TCRbeta CDR3 regions were amplified from genomic DNA by means of the immunoSEQ Assay, a bias-controlled multiplex PCR. In the source study's methods: The number of nucleated cells in each sample was estimated from the amplification of reference gene primers within the assay. Sequence reads were collapsed and filtered to measure the absolute abundance of every unique TCRbeta CDR3 rearrangement. For each sample, productive Simpson clonality was calculated as the square root of Simpson's diversity index across productive rearrangements. TCRdb carries this immuneACCESS record with in-frame sequences only. Its versions omit some clonotypes, under half of them owing to an unresolved V gene in the studies checked, with the rest unexplained. For V, J and clone size, that table is used; D and trimming come from the DNA. For this sample there are 300,000 to 400,000 clones; 85% to 90% appear just once. Around 6.6% of the sample is held by the ten biggest clonotypes.

Trimming takes 6 bases from V and 0 bases from J, and the germline ends sit 14 bases apart. The CDR3 numbers 15 residues from cysteine through phenylalanine. Just the 45-base CDR3 DNA is kept, in frame starting at base 1. According to the germline V gene, CDR1 reads MDHEN and CDR2 reads SYDVKM. In Seattle, one collaborating source enrolled patients while the infection was active and tracked those patients longitudinally over the course of disease. The collaborating institutions used their own protocols to collect whole blood in K2EDTA tubes. Collaborator samples were shipped for TCRbeta analysis as frozen whole blood, isolated PBMCs, or DNA extracted from either sample type. General conclusions and limits of the study: Clinical and demographic metadata were provided uncurated, with the amount varying by source and participant.

On this clone itself: Its antigen target is currently unknown. No base-level quality is on record; no much larger clone is a single base apart.

Sequenced material: peripheral blood. This chain joins TRBV28 to TRBJ1-2, and possibly TRBD1, on 5 matching bases. The sequence derives from a woman aged 70-85 years with COVID-19, enrolled during active disease. The DNA is TGTGCCAGCAGACCCGACAGTTATTCTAACTATGGCTACACCTTC. It is translated as CASRPDSYSNYGYTF.